This TCR beta chain was sequenced in a study of T cell responses to AZD1222 COVID-19 vaccine (dated by TCRdb to about 2021). The study in broad terms: Because spike-specific TCR depth and breadth did not differ between the two schedules, AZD1222 recipients who got a second dose at roughly 4 weeks were pooled with those who got a second dose at roughly 12 weeks. A total of 233 trial participants underwent TCR sequencing, of whom nearly 210 received two doses of AZD1222 and about 25 received two doses of the MenACWY control vaccine. Enrollment into the trials was organized by age into subgroups of 18-55, 56-69 and 70-plus years, and those subgroups contained 148, 28 and 57 TCR-sequenced participants, respectively. Results the study describes overall, beyond this receptor: The vaccine-associated CD4 TCRs covered the entire spike protein, and the dominant responses fell in regions 160-218 and 743-854. Most participants were white British and females outnumbered males, and the authors suggested that clonal diversity may have been underestimated. No day 14 peak-response samples were available, so repertoires were characterized only after the peak T cell response. After two AZD1222 doses, spike-specific TCR breadth and depth were significantly higher than at day 0 and than in MenACWY recipients. Conclusions about previously exposed vaccinees were limited because only six AZD1222 recipients were SARS-CoV-2 seropositive at baseline. In the small 56-69-year group, the increase in depth fell short of significance, most likely because of low power. Nearly half of unique spike-specific TCRs reportedly recognized epitopes outside regions mutated in the B.1.351 and B.1.1.7 variants.

The CDR3 regions of human TCRbeta chains were analyzed by immunosequencing. In the original analysis: Repertoire TCRs were checked for matches against a reference library of SARS-CoV-2-specific TCRs that had been generated using the MIRA antigen-specificity platform. Breadth was defined as the fraction of unique TCRs that were SARS-CoV-2-associated. Depth was defined as the fraction of total T cells that were SARS-CoV-2-associated. Each spike-specific TCR was assigned to its reactive spike region and to a CD4 or CD8 class using the MIRA data. Log10-transformed breadth and depth values were compared by one-way ANOVA with Sidak's multiple comparisons tests. What TCRdb holds here is the immuneACCESS table cut down to in-frame rearrangements. Part of the clones is not present; checked against another copy, under half of the missing clones reflect an unresolved V gene, and the others are unexplained. V and J calls and clone size come straight from that table; D and trimming were deduced from the DNA. The sample has 110,000 to 150,000 clones on record, about 93% of them singletons. The ten largest clones capture roughly 9.1% of the sample.

This specimen's time point label, per the study, means: baseline before first vaccination. Vaccinee samples came from UK trials COV001 and COV002, including a single-blind randomized controlled phase 2/3 trial of AZD1222 (ChAdOx1 nCoV-19) in healthy adults. For TCRbeta chain sequencing, PBMC samples from trial participants were taken at day 0 and at day 28 after the second dose. Worth noting for this clone: Its antigen specificity is not known. Per-base qualities were not stored, and no clone one base away is much larger.

Sequencing used peripheral blood, obtained on day 0 of AZD1222 vaccination. The sequence came from an adult in good health.

The bases read TGTGCCAGCAGCTTCCCTCCCCCTAGGCCCTATGGCTACACCTTC. It translates as CASSFPPPRPYGYTF. This chain joins TRBV5-5 to TRBJ1-2; the D gene cannot be resolved reliably. For CDR1 and CDR2, the germline V gene (reference sequence) lists SGHKS and YYEKEE. Counted from cysteine to phenylalanine, this CDR3 has 15 amino acids. Only the CDR3 DNA stays, 45 bases, in frame from base 1. V is shortened by 2 bases, J by 4 bases, and the region joining them spans 15 bases.